A single sample is the source of the 13 T cell receptor beta chains below, sequenced in a study of shared clonotypes between healthy human individuals. Profiling relied on immunoSEQ multiplex PCR, and the TCRdb table lists in-frame clones only, not all of them. The data hold 650,000 to 750,000 clones, with approximately 75% observed a single time. Material for sequencing was memory CD4+ T cells sorted from blood. Subset noted: CD45RA-negative fraction. These receptor sequences come from a woman in her 30s in good health.

This chain connects TRBV19 to TRBJ2-2, with a weak D call TRBD1 (6 bases). Per the germline V gene, CDR1 is LNHDA and CDR2 is SQIVND (reference sequence). The CDR3 spans 17 residues. Deletions cut 9 bases from V and 2 bases from J, with 22 bases between. CDR3 protein: CASNPITGRINTGELFF. The CDR3 nucleotides read TGTGCCAGCAATCCCATTACAGGGCGGATAAACACCGGGGAGCTGTTTTTT.

As for this clone: The junction does not match germline at one end; this may be a read error. The chain has TRBV11-2 and TRBJ2-1; D is possibly TRBD2 (5 bases). The CDR3 is 14 residues long. Germline CDR1 reads SGHAT; CDR2 reads FQNNGV. The CDR3 here is CASSIGESYNEQFF. The DNA of the CDR3 is TGTGCCAGCAGCATCGGGGAGTCCTACAATGAACAGTTCTTC.

J is TRBJ1-3 and V is TRBV2; D is ambiguous. V dropped 5 bases and J dropped 0 bases, with 5 bases sitting between them. The germline V gene encodes CDR1 SNHLY and CDR2 FYNNEI. This CDR3 is built from 13 residues. CDR3 residues: CASSLLSGNTIYF. The CDR3 DNA is TGTGCCAGCAGTCTTCTCTCTGGAAACACCATATATTTT.

The CDR3 sequence: CASSLGDGLYEQYF. DNA of the CDR3: TGTGCCAGCAGCTTGGGGGACGGCTTATACGAGCAGTACTTC. The chain is built from TRBV7-2 and TRBJ2-7; D might be TRBD1 or TRBD2, each matching 5 bases. V shed 3 bases and J shed 4 bases, with 13 bases lying between them. CDR3 size: 14 residues. Germline V gene lookup returns CDR1 SGHTA and CDR2 FQGNSA.

V gene TRBV7-2 combines with J gene TRBJ2-5; no reliable D call. The germline V gene encodes CDR1 SGHTA and CDR2 FQGNSA. CDR3 length: 15 residues. V dropped 5 bases and J dropped 5 bases, with 18 bases sitting between them. The CDR3: CASSLNLERVETQYF. As DNA, the CDR3 is TGTGCCAGCAGCCTGAACCTCGAGAGAGTGGAGACCCAGTACTTC.

A note on this clone: Just one base apart from a much larger clone, this may be a read error. The sample holds other DNA sequences that translate to the same CDR3. The chain combines TRBV6-5 with TRBJ1-3; D remains unclear. V was trimmed by 6 bases and J by 0 bases, leaving 9 bases between them. Per germline, CDR1 MNHEY and CDR2 SVGAGI. This CDR3 contains 14 residues. The CDR3 loop reads CASSLQPSGNTIYF. In nucleotides, the CDR3 is TGTGCCAGCAGCCTACAACCCTCTGGAAACACCATATATTTT.

A word on this clone: Just one base apart from a much larger clone, this may be a read error. This sequence joins TRBV7-6 and TRBJ2-7, with D tentatively TRBD2 (6 bases). The germline CDR1 and CDR2 sequences are SGHVS and FNYEAQ. The CDR3 is made up of 18 amino acids. Deletions cut 5 bases from V and 8 bases from J, with 31 bases between. Here the CDR3 DNA reads TGTGCCAGCAGCCCCCCTAGGGCCGCGGGGAAGGATGGATACAAGCAGTACTTC. Protein: CASSPPRAAGKDGYKQYF.

Worth noting for this clone: The sample has other DNA sequences that encode this CDR3 too. The DNA for the CDR3 is TGCGCCAGCAGCTTGGCCGAACCGAGCTCTGGAAACACCATATATTTT. Translated, it gives CASSLAEPSSGNTIYF. The rearrangement uses TRBV5-1 and TRBJ1-3, with no clear D. Germline CDR1 SGHRS, CDR2 YFSETQ. This CDR3 is built from 16 residues. V lost 0 bases and J 0 bases, leaving 10 bases between the germline ends.

This clone occurred a few times. The chain employs TRBV5-1 and TRBJ2-5, with D maybe TRBD2 (5 bases). Germline CDR1 reads SGHRS; CDR2 reads YFSETQ. V was shortened by 4 bases and J by 5 bases, with 24 bases between the two germline ends. The CDR3 spans 17 residues. Written as DNA, the CDR3 is TGCGCCAGCAGCCTCGGGGTAGAGGCCCCCGAGCGGGAGACCCAGTACTTC. Its translation is CASSLGVEAPERETQYF.

The V call is TRBV28, the J call TRBJ2-7, with 7 bases matching TRBD2. The V and J ends lost 5 bases and 0 bases, in that order; junction bases with no gene match: 10. Per germline, CDR1 MDHEN and CDR2 SYDVKM. This CDR3 is built from 16 residues. The CDR3 region is CASSVSLATPSYEQYF. Here the CDR3 DNA reads TGTGCCAGCAGTGTCTCACTAGCGACCCCCTCCTACGAGCAGTACTTC.

The J gene is TRBJ2-7, the V gene TRBV5-1, with 8 bases aligning to TRBD1. This CDR3 is built from 15 residues. V shed 0 bases, J shed 1 base, and the junction held 3 bases outside the gene matches. Germline CDR1 SGHRS, CDR2 YFSETQ. This CDR3 reads CASSLAGQASYEQYF. CDR3 bases: TGCGCCAGCAGCTTGGCGGGACAGGCGTCCTACGAGCAGTACTTC.

A few counts support this clone. The J gene is TRBJ2-2, the V gene TRBV7-2; tentative D call: TRBD2 (6 bases). Trimming stripped 5 bases from V and 3 bases from J, with 13 bases between. The CDR3 consists of 15 residues. The germline V gene encodes CDR1 SGHTA and CDR2 FQGNSA. The CDR3 region has the DNA TGTGCCAGCAGCAAACTAGCCCTGGACACCGGGGAGCTGTTTTTT. Its protein product is CASSKLALDTGELFF.

This rearrangement joins TRBV5-6 to TRBJ2-7; possible D gene TRBD1, 6 bases. Germline V CDR1 and CDR2: SGHDT, YYEEEE. The CDR3 totals 13 residues. The V and J ends lost 5 bases and 2 bases respectively, with 11 bases between them. The CDR3 nucleotides read TGTGCCAGCAGTGGGGGCTATGCCTACGAGCAGTACTTC. Its translation: CASSGGYAYEQYF.